What follows are 18 T cell receptor beta chains derived from one specimen sequenced in a study of T cell responses to AZD1222 COVID-19 vaccine. The assay was immunoSEQ multiplex PCR, and TCRdb's table has in-frame clones only and misses some. The sample lists about 200,000 clones; roughly nine tenths were seen once. Here the sequenced sample was peripheral blood, taken 28 days after the second AZD1222 dose. The receptors originated from an adult who received the AZD1222 COVID-19 vaccine.

V and J are TRBV11-3 and TRBJ2-1; D is possibly TRBD2 (6 bases). The CDR3 is 13 residues long. V was trimmed by 6 bases and J by 9 bases, leaving 15 bases between them. Germline CDR1 and CDR2: SGHNT and YENEEA. The CDR3: CASRSLASSEQFF. The CDR3 coding sequence is TGTGCCAGCAGATCCCTAGCGAGCAGTGAGCAGTTCTTC.

The chain carries TRBV28 and TRBJ1-1, with D possibly being TRBD1 (6 bases). Trimming stripped 4 bases from V and 1 base from J, with 10 bases between. Germline loops: CDR1 MDHEN, CDR2 SYDVKM. The CDR3 spans 14 residues. CDR3 coding DNA: TGTGCCAGCAGTTCCAACAGGGAGAACACTGAAGCTTTCTTT. It codes for CASSSNRENTEAFF.

CDR3 region: CAIRTGWEETQYF. In DNA form, the CDR3 reads TGTGCCATCAGAACAGGGTGGGAAGAGACCCAGTACTTC. The chain couples TRBV10-3 to TRBJ2-5; weak D call: TRBD1 (6 bases). The germline gives CDR1 ENHRY, CDR2 SYGVKD. This CDR3 has 13 residues. The germline V and J ends were trimmed by 6 bases and 3 bases, with 11 bases remaining between them.

This chain connects TRBV18 to TRBJ1-1; no definite D call. The germline V gene encodes CDR1 KGHSH and CDR2 LQKENI. This CDR3 is built from 15 residues. The germline V and J ends were trimmed by 1 base and 4 bases, with 13 bases remaining between them. The CDR3 here is CASSPQGGMTTEAFF. The CDR3 DNA sequence: TGTGCCAGCTCACCACAGGGAGGTATGACCACTGAAGCTTTCTTT.

The chain is built from TRBV21-1 and TRBJ2-7. TRBV21-1 is listed as a pseudogene. This CDR3 has 12 residues. The CDR3 DNA sequence: TGTGCCAGCAGCAAAGTGGGGTGCGAGCAGTACTTC. Encoded protein: CASSKVGCEQYF.

The chain is built from TRBV3-1 (or the pseudogene TRBV3-2) and TRBJ1-5; D is possibly TRBD1 (6 bases). This CDR3 is built from 15 residues. The germline V gene has CDR1 LGHDT and CDR2 YNNKEL (reference sequence). V dropped 0 bases and J dropped 4 bases, with 10 bases sitting between them. DNA for the CDR3: TGTGCCAGCAGCCAAGATCGAGGGGGTAATCAGCCCCAGCATTTT. Its translation: CASSQDRGGNQPQHF.

This rearrangement joins TRBV5-4 to TRBJ1-6; D not certain. V shed 0 bases and J shed 7 bases, with 5 bases lying between them. Germline V gives CDR1 SGHNT, CDR2 YYREEE (reference sequence). The CDR3 has 13 amino acids. CDR3 in DNA: TGTGCCAGCAGCTTGGTAGGGAATTCACCCCTCCACTTT. This encodes CASSLVGNSPLHF. The full variable domain, completed using reference TRBV5-4 and TRBJ1-6, is ETGVTQSPTHLIKTRGQQVTLRCSSQSGHNTVSWYQQALGQGPQFIFQYYREEENGRGNFPPRFSGLQFPNYSSELNVNALELDDSALYLCASSLVGNSPLHFGNGTRLTVT.

This clone was counted a single time. This chain joins TRBV10-3 and TRBJ1-1, with TRBD1 matching 9 bases. The CDR3 totals 15 residues. The ends lost 3 bases at V and 5 bases at J; junction bases unmatched: 7. Germline V gene lookup returns CDR1 ENHRY and CDR2 SYGVKD. CDR3 region: CAISDDRGFGTEAFF. In nucleotides, the CDR3 is TGTGCCATCAGTGATGACAGGGGGTTCGGGACTGAAGCTTTCTTT.

This clone has more than one count but fewer than ten. The gene calls are TRBV6-5 and TRBJ2-2, with 10 bases lining up with TRBD1. This CDR3 contains 15 residues. From germline, CDR1 is MNHEY and CDR2 SVGAGI. J lost 7 bases, V lost 5 bases, and 7 bases had no gene match. This chain's CDR3 is CASSPGTGAGGELFF. In DNA form, the CDR3 reads TGTGCCAGCAGTCCCGGGACAGGGGCTGGCGGGGAGCTGTTTTTT.

This clone was detected only once. The V and J genes are TRBV7-6 and TRBJ2-2; 13 positions match TRBD2. Germline loops: CDR1 SGHVS, CDR2 FNYEAQ. Losses at the gene ends were 3 bases for V and 6 bases for J; bases not matched to a gene: 1. The CDR3 totals 15 residues. CDR3 amino acids: CASSFGLAGAGELFF. DNA of the CDR3: TGTGCCAGCAGCTTTGGACTAGCGGGAGCCGGGGAGCTGTTTTTT.

The chain is built from TRBV7-2 and TRBJ1-1; the D is unclear. The CDR3 loop spans 13 amino acids. The germline CDR1 and CDR2 sequences are SGHTA and FQGNSA. V shed 4 bases and J shed 3 bases, with 9 bases lying between them. CDR3 residues: CASSYFDDTEAFF. In DNA, the CDR3 is TGTGCCAGCAGCTATTTTGACGACACTGAAGCTTTCTTT.

The CDR3 coding sequence is TGTGCCAGCAGCCCTTCGACAGGACGAGATACGCAGTATTTT. Protein: CASSPSTGRDTQYF. The V call is TRBV11-2, the J call TRBJ2-3, with TRBD1 as a possible D gene (6 bases). CDR1 and CDR2 from the germline V gene are SGHAT and FQNNGV. V gave up 5 bases and J gave up 5 bases, with 14 bases separating them. CDR3 length equals 14 residues.

The chain recombines TRBV28 with TRBJ2-1; 12 bases agree with TRBD2. The CDR3 covers 14 residues. Trimming removed 8 bases from V and 9 bases from J; junction bases left unmatched: 8. From germline, CDR1 is MDHEN and CDR2 SYDVKM. The DNA for the CDR3 is TGTGCCAGCCGCGGGACTAGCGGGCAACCTGAGCAGTTCTTC. Protein: CASRGTSGQPEQFF.

The chain recombines TRBV7-2 with TRBJ2-1, with 12 nucleotides matching TRBD2. Germline CDR1 is SGHTA and CDR2 is FQGNSA. The CDR3 contains 15 residues. Trimming took 5 bases from V and 12 from J; bases not matched to a gene: 11. The CDR3 DNA reads as TGTGCCAGCAGCCGGACTAGCGGGACCTATAAGGGGCAGTTCTTC. This translates into CASSRTSGTYKGQFF.

The chain joins TRBV19 to TRBJ1-5, with D unresolved. The CDR3 extends over 14 amino acids. V lost 3 bases to trimming and J lost 2 bases, with 8 bases between them. Germline CDR1 is LNHDA and CDR2 is SQIVND (reference sequence). This CDR3 is CASSIMGRNQPQHF. The CDR3 DNA reads TGTGCCAGTAGTATCATGGGCCGCAATCAGCCCCAGCATTTT.

The J gene is TRBJ1-1, the V gene TRBV19, with 8 positions matching TRBD1. Germline values: CDR1 LNHDA, CDR2 SQIVND (reference sequence). With V trimmed by 6 bases and J by 0 bases, 9 bases remained unmatched. The CDR3 has 16 residues. The CDR3 sequence is CASSIGTGRMNTEAFF. The CDR3 bases are TGTGCCAGTAGCATTGGGACAGGACGCATGAACACTGAAGCTTTCTTT.

The chain links TRBV6-2 or TRBV6-3 to TRBJ1-5; 8 bases line up with TRBD1. This CDR3 has 15 amino acids. Trimming removed 4 bases from V and 4 bases from J; junction bases left unmatched: 6. Looked up from germline, CDR1 is MNHEY and CDR2 is SVGEGT. The CDR3 loop is CASSLHTGGNQPQHF. CDR3 in DNA: TGTGCCAGCAGTTTACATACAGGGGGAAATCAGCCCCAGCATTTT.

CDR3: CASSRDSYSNQPQHF. CDR3 DNA: TGTGCCAGCAGTCGGGACAGCTATAGCAATCAGCCCCAGCATTTT. V usage is TRBV7-9 and J usage is TRBJ1-5, with 7 positions matching TRBD1. The V gene's germline CDR1 is SEHNR and CDR2 FQNEAQ (reference sequence). Unmatched junction bases numbered 5, after V lost 6 bases and J lost 0 bases. CDR3 length equals 15 residues.